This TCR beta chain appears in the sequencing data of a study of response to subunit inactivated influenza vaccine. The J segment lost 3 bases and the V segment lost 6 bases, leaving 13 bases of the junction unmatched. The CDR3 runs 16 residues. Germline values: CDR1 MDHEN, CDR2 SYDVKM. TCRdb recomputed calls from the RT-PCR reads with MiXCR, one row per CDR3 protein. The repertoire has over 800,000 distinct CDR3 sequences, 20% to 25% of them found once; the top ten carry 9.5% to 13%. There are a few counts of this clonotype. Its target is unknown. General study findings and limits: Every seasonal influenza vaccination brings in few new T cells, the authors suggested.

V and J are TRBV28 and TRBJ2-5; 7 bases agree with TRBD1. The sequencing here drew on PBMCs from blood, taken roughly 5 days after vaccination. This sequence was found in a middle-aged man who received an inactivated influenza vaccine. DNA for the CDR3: TGTGCCAGCAGATACGAGAGGACAGGAAAGGAAGAGACCCAGTACTTC. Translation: CASRYERTGKEETQYF.